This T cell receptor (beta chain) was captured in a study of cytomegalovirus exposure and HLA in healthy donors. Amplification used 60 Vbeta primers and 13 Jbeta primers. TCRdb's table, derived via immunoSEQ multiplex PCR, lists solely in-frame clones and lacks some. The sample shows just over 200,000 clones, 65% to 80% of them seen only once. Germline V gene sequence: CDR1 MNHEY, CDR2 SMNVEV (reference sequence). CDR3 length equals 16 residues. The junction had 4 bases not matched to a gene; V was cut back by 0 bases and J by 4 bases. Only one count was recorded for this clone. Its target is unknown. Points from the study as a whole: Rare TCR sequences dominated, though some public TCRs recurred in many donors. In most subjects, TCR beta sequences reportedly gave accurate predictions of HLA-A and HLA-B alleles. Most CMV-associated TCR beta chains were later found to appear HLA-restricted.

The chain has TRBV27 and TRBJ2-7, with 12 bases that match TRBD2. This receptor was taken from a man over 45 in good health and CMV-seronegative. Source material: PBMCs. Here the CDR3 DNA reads TGTGCCAGCAGTTTATCCCTCGGACTAGCGGGATACGAGCAGTACTTC. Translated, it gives CASSLSLGLAGYEQYF.